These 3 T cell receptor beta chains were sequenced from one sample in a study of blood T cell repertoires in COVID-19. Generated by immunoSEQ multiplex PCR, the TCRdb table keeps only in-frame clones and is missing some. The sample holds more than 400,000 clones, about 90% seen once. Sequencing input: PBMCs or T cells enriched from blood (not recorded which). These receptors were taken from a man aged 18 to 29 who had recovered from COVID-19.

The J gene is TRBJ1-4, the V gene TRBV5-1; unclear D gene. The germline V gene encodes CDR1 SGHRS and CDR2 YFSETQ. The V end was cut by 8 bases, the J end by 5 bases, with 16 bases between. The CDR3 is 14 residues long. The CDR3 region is CASSPRHKNEKLFF. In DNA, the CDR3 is TGCGCCAGTTCCCCCAGGCATAAAAATGAAAAACTGTTTTTT.

DNA of the CDR3: TGTGCCAGCAGTGAGGCCCGGGACACTCAGCCCCAGCATTTT. Its protein product is CASSEARDTQPQHF. The chain employs TRBV2 and TRBJ1-5; D perhaps matches TRBD1 (6 bases). This CDR3 contains 14 residues. V was trimmed by 3 bases and J by 6 bases, leaving 12 bases between them. Germline V CDR1 and CDR2: SNHLY, FYNNEI.

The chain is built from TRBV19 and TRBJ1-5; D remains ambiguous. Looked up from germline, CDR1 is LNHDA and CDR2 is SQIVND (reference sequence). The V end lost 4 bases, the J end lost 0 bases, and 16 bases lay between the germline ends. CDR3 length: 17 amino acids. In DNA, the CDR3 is TGTGCCAGTAGTACTCTGGACGGGGTGTATAGCAATCAGCCCCAGCATTTT. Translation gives CASSTLDGVYSNQPQHF.